A selection of T cell receptor beta chains follows, all from one sample in a study of identical twins. TCRdb redid the calling of the 5' RACE reads with MiXCR, one entry per CDR3 protein. The sample has approximately 600,000 distinct CDR3 sequences, about 7.6% seen once. The same data also went into a second study, on yellow fever vaccine responses in identical twins.

The specimen was PBMCs. The receptors originated from a woman under 30 in good health. Each CDR3 is given with its conserved first and last residue. D genes are given only for firm matches. Part of the rows lack a size; the others show once, few, many or a class for expanded clones.

j_call v_call clone_size d_call cdr3_aa cdr3_nt
TRBJ2-7 TRBV5-1 few TRBD2 CASSSRTSATYEQYF TGCGCCAGCAGTTCCCGGACTAGCGCAACCTACGAGCAGTACTTC
TRBJ2-5 TRBV11-1 few NA CASSPPAAGVQETQYF TGTGCCAGCAGCCCACCCGCTGCAGGGGTCCAAGAGACCCAGTACTTC
TRBJ2-1 TRBV12-3/TRBV12-4 many TRBD1 CASSLGLTGGPYNEQFF TGTGCCAGCAGTTTAGGTCTCACAGGGGGACCCTACAATGAGCAGTTCTTC
TRBJ2-4 TRBV6-5 NA NA CASSSPALEGGNVQYF TGTGCCAGCAGTTCCCCCGCCCTAGAGGGGGGGAACGTTCAGTACTTC
TRBJ2-6 TRBV4-1 many NA CASSHGRSSGANVLTF TGCGCCAGCAGCCACGGCAGGAGCTCTGGGGCCAACGTCCTGACTTTC
TRBJ2-1 TRBV5-1 few TRBD1 CASSQSGGQGERGSYNEQFF TGCGCCAGCAGCCAAAGCGGGGGACAGGGGGAAAGGGGCTCCTACAATGAGCAGTTCTTC
TRBJ1-5 TRBV3-1 many NA CASSQSGSNQPQHF TGTGCCAGCAGCCAATCCGGGAGCAATCAGCCCCAGCATTTT
TRBJ2-5 TRBV29-1 NA TRBD1 CSAHPGQGQETQYF TGCAGCGCTCACCCCGGACAGGGCCAGGAGACCCAGTACTTC
TRBJ2-1 TRBV29-1 NA NA CSVDTGSSNGEQFF TGCAGCGTAGATACTGGTAGCTCAAATGGTGAGCAGTTCTTC
TRBJ2-3 TRBV3-1 few NA CASSQDMALVAADTQYF TGTGCCAGCAGCCAAGATATGGCCCTGGTAGCGGCAGATACGCAGTATTTT
TRBJ1-5 TRBV13 once NA CASSLGGWGGNQPQHF TGTGCCAGCAGCTTAGGCGGCTGGGGGGGAAATCAGCCCCAGCATTTT
TRBJ2-5 TRBV6-1 NA NA CASSEVDHIVLGTQYF TGTGCCAGCAGTGAAGTCGACCACATTGTCCTCGGGACCCAGTACTTC
TRBJ2-2 TRBV20-1 NA NA CSAREWTAGELFF TGCAGTGCTAGAGAGTGGACAGCCGGGGAGCTGTTTTTT
TRBJ1-1 TRBV11-2 many NA CASSRGGVGNTEAFF TGTGCCAGCAGCCGGGGAGGGGTAGGGAACACTGAAGCTTTCTTT
TRBJ1-6 TRBV5-6 few TRBD1 CASSQPSAGGYNSPLHF TGTGCCAGCAGCCAGCCTTCGGCAGGGGGATATAATTCACCCCTCCACTTT
TRBJ2-1 TRBV11-2 many TRBD2 CASSSSGRASYNEQFF TGTGCCAGCAGCTCTAGCGGGAGGGCATCCTACAATGAGCAGTTCTTC
TRBJ1-2 TRBV12-3/TRBV12-4 NA NA CASSLSEPNYGYTF TGTGCCAGCAGTTTGTCGGAACCGAACTATGGCTACACCTTC
TRBJ2-1 TRBV20-1 NA NA CSATPNGGIGYNEQFF TGCAGTGCTACTCCGAATGGGGGGATTGGCTACAATGAGCAGTTCTTC
TRBJ2-7 TRBV7-9 many TRBD1 CATQGDYEQYF TGTGCCACACAGGGGGATTACGAGCAGTACTTC
TRBJ2-2 TRBV28 many TRBD2 CASSPPGLAANTGELFF TGTGCCAGCAGTCCCCCGGGACTAGCGGCGAACACCGGGGAGCTGTTTTTT
TRBJ2-1 TRBV7-6 NA TRBD1 CASSLEDRGAYNEQFF TGTGCCAGCAGCCTAGAAGACAGGGGGGCCTACAATGAGCAGTTCTTC
TRBJ2-2 TRBV7-9 NA NA CASSAGYLGGELFF TGTGCCAGCAGCGCCGGGTACCTTGGCGGGGAGCTGTTTTTT
TRBJ2-7 TRBV12-3/TRBV12-4 NA NA CASTPGGSTYEQYF TGTGCCAGCACCCCTGGGGGGAGTACCTACGAGCAGTACTTC
TRBJ1-4 TRBV25-1 NA NA CASSDWPLDEKLFF TGTGCCAGCAGTGATTGGCCTCTGGATGAAAAACTGTTTTTT
TRBJ2-3 TRBV5-1 many TRBD1 CASSKGQGSDTQYF TGCGCCAGCAGCAAGGGACAGGGTTCAGATACGCAGTATTTT
TRBJ2-3 TRBV25-1 NA TRBD2 CASSESPASGASTDTQYF TGTGCCAGCAGTGAATCTCCCGCTAGCGGGGCTAGCACAGATACGCAGTATTTT